This is a list of T cell receptor beta chains from one sample in a study of OX40 agonist ivuxolimab in advanced cancers. Sequenced by immunoSEQ multiplex PCR; TCRdb stores in-frame clones only, minus some. The table shows approximately 82,000 clones, with roughly 80% occurring only once. Sequenced material: CD4+ or CD8+ T cells sorted from blood, taken in a trial of the OX40 agonist ivuxolimab. The receptors shown here come from an adult with an advanced solid tumor such as melanoma, head and neck, liver or kidney cancer. CDR3s include the opening cysteine and the closing phenylalanine or tryptophan. A D gene is named only where the DNA matches it firmly. Size tells how often a clone was seen (once, few, many) or the class of an expanded clone, and some rows leave it out.

TGCGCCAGCTGGGGACAGGGCACTGAAGCTTTCTTT	CASWGQGTEAFF	TRBJ1-1	12	TRBD1	TRBV10-2	.
TGTGCCTGGAGTAGGGACATAAAAGCCCCCAGAAATGGCTACACCTTC	CAWSRDIKAPRNGYTF	TRBJ1-2	16	.	TRBV30	.
TGTGCCAGCCGTACCAATATGGTTGGTACGCAGTATTTT	CASRTNMVGTQYF	TRBJ2-3	13	.	TRBV27	.
TGTGCCAGCTCTCCTTCACAGGGGGCTGCCTACGAGCAGTACTTC	CASSPSQGAAYEQYF	TRBJ2-7	15	TRBD1	TRBV18	.
TGTGCTAGTGGTTTAGCAGGGTACGGGGAGCTGTTTTTT	CASGLAGYGELFF	TRBJ2-2	13	.	TRBV12-5	.
TGTGCCAGTAGGAAGGACAGAGGACCGAACACTGAAGCTTTCTTT	CASRKDRGPNTEAFF	TRBJ1-1	15	.	TRBV19	.
TGTGCCTGGAGTCTTACAGGGGGCATGAATTCACCCCTCCACTTT	CAWSLTGGMNSPLHF	TRBJ1-6	15	TRBD1	TRBV30	.
TGCGCCAGCAGCCAAGCTCTAGCGGGGGAAGAGACCCAGTACTTC	CASSQALAGEETQYF	TRBJ2-5	15	TRBD2	TRBV4-1	few
TGTGCCAGCAGCCGAGGGGGGGGCCGCAATGAGCAGTTCTTC	CASSRGGGRNEQFF	TRBJ2-1	14	.	TRBV14	once
TGCGCGTCTGGACAGTTCTCCTACAATGAGCAGTTCTTC	CASGQFSYNEQFF	TRBJ2-1	13	.	TRBV10-2	.
TGTGCCAGCAGCCCGGGACAGGGGACTGGAAACACCATATATTTT	CASSPGQGTGNTIYF	TRBJ1-3	15	TRBD1	TRBV6-1	.
TGCGCCAGCAGCCAAGATCCCCGGCAGGGGAGTAGTGAGCAGTACTTC	CASSQDPRQGSSEQYF	TRBJ2-7	16	.	TRBV4-1	.
TGTGCCATCAGTGACACTAGCGGGGGCCCAGAGACCCAGTACTTC	CAISDTSGGPETQYF	TRBJ2-5	15	TRBD2	TRBV10-3	.
TGTGCCAGCAGTTACAAGCTGGACAGCCGAAAAAATGGCTACACCTTC	CASSYKLDSRKNGYTF	TRBJ1-2	16	.	TRBV6-6	once
TGTGCCAGCTCACCACCAGGAGGGGGACAGGGGGTCGAGCAGTACTTC	CASSPPGGGQGVEQYF	TRBJ2-7	16	TRBD1	TRBV18	.
TGTGCCAGCAGCTTAGGCCACGGGAGCCCCACCGGGGAGCTGTTTTTT	CASSLGHGSPTGELFF	TRBJ2-2	16	.	TRBV11-2	.
TGTGCCAGCAGCGAAGCGGGGGCGGGCTACGAGCAGTACTTC	CASSEAGAGYEQYF	TRBJ2-7	14	TRBD2	TRBV9	.
TGTGCCATCAGTGAGTCGACAGGCCATCAGCCCCAGCATTTT	CAISESTGHQPQHF	TRBJ1-5	14	.	TRBV10-3	few
TGCGCCAGCAGCTGGGGCGCTAGCGGGGGACCACAAGAGACCCAGTACTTC	CASSWGASGGPQETQYF	TRBJ2-5	17	TRBD2	TRBV5-1	few
TGTGCCAGCAGCTTAGGCGGGACACCGAACACTGAAGCTTTCTTT	CASSLGGTPNTEAFF	TRBJ1-1	15	.	TRBV7-2	.
TGTGCCAGCAGCCAAGATGTGGCAAACCCGGGCTTAGGCGGGCTGTTTTTT	CASSQDVANPGLGGLFF	TRBJ2-2	17	.	TRBV14	.
TGTGCCAGCAGCTCCACGAACACTGAAGCTTTCTTT	CASSSTNTEAFF	TRBJ1-1	12	.	TRBV7-9	.
TGTGCCAGCACCCCTAACCGCGGACAGGGGGGGTACACTGAAGCTTTCTTT	CASTPNRGQGGYTEAFF	TRBJ1-1	17	TRBD1	TRBV18	.
TGTGCCAGCAGTGAAAGGAGGGCGTCTCGATATGGCTACACCTTC	CASSERRASRYGYTF	TRBJ1-2	15	.	TRBV6-1	.
TGCGCCAGCAGCCTAGCGGGGGCTTCCTACGAGCAGTACTTC	CASSLAGASYEQYF	TRBJ2-7	14	TRBD2	TRBV4-3	.
TGTGCCAGCAAAGGGGGGCTCCCTGGGGGCTACACCTTC	CASKGGLPGGYTF	TRBJ1-2	13	.	TRBV7-2	.
TGTGCCAGCACCAAAGCAGAGTTGCCCTCAAATGAGCAGTTCTTC	CASTKAELPSNEQFF	TRBJ2-1	15	.	TRBV7-6	.
TGTGCCAGCAGCGCCGGGGGGAACACTGAAGCTTTCTTT	CASSAGGNTEAFF	TRBJ1-1	13	.	TRBV7-3	.
TGTGCCAGCAGCTTAGATCTGGCGGGATGGGATGAGCAGTACTTC	CASSLDLAGWDEQYF	TRBJ2-7	15	.	TRBV11-2	.
TGTGCCAGCAGCTTAGAATGGGGCAGGTCAACTAATGAAAAACTGTTTTTT	CASSLEWGRSTNEKLFF	TRBJ1-4	17	.	TRBV7-2	once
TGTGCCAGCAGCTGGACCCTCTCGAGCACAGATACGCAGTATTTT	CASSWTLSSTDTQYF	TRBJ2-3	15	.	TRBV7-9	.
TGTGCCAGCAGCATCCAAGAGACCCAGTACTTC	CASSIQETQYF	TRBJ2-5	11	.	TRBV7-8	few
TGTGCCAGCAGCCCCCCACGGGGCTATGGCTACACCTTC	CASSPPRGYGYTF	TRBJ1-2	13	.	TRBV9	few
TGTGCCAGCAGCCTGCTACGCGGGACAGGGGAGACCGGGGAGCTGTTTTTT	CASSLLRGTGETGELFF	TRBJ2-2	17	TRBD1	TRBV5-6	once
TGTGCCACCAGCAGAGATCCCGGCAGGGTGGAGACCCAGTACTTC	CATSRDPGRVETQYF	TRBJ2-5	15	.	TRBV15	.
TGTGCCAGCAGCCACAGACGGCCAGATACTCATTTT	CASSHRRPDTHF	TRBJ1-3	12	.	TRBV7-9	.
TGTGCCTGGAGCGGGGCGGTCCGCAATCAGCCCCAGCATTTT	CAWSGAVRNQPQHF	TRBJ1-5	14	.	TRBV30	.
TGTGCCTGCAACCGGGACAGGGACTACGAGCAGTACTTC	CACNRDRDYEQYF	TRBJ2-7	13	TRBD1	TRBV10-3	.
TGTGCCAGTAGTAAAGGGGAACTAGCCAAAAACATTCAGTACTTC	CASSKGELAKNIQYF	TRBJ2-4	15	.	TRBV19	.
TGTGCCAGCAGCCTCCAGGGGTACGAGCAGTACTTC	CASSLQGYEQYF	TRBJ2-7	12	.	TRBV14	.
TGTGCCAGTAGTATAGAACGGCCAGTCGAAGCTTTCTTT	CASSIERPVEAFF	TRBJ1-1	13	.	TRBV19	.